The TCR beta chain described here comes from a study of cytomegalovirus exposure and HLA in healthy donors. Whole-study results and caveats: As a later analysis showed, a missense DCLRE1C variant was linked to trimming of TCR beta V- and J-genes.

Germline V gene lookup returns CDR1 MNHEY and CDR2 SVGAGI. The CDR3 is 13 amino acids. The V end was cut by 5 bases, the J end by 4 bases, with 12 bases between. With 60 Vbeta and 13 Jbeta primers, the PCR was carried out. The repertoire was sequenced with immunoSEQ multiplex PCR; TCRdb's copy has only in-frame clones and lacks some. The sample consists of 100,000 to 150,000 clones, about 80% of them appearing once. Of note for this clone: Antigen unknown.

The source is a woman aged 45-65 years in good health and CMV-seronegative. The chain uses TRBV6-5 and TRBJ2-7; no clear D gene. The sample consisted of PBMCs. Here the CDR3 reads CASSPLDSYEQYF. CDR3 in DNA: TGTGCCAGCAGTCCCCTTGACTCTTACGAGCAGTACTTC.